The rows below give T cell receptor beta chains drawn from one sample of a study of T cells after yellow fever vaccination. MiXCR, applied by TCRdb to the 5' RACE reads, yields one record per CDR3 protein. The repertoire includes approximately 610,000 distinct CDR3 sequences, about a sixth of them detected once, and 15% to 20% sits in the top ten. This material consisted of PBMCs, taken about 5 days after the first yellow fever vaccination. Receptors were obtained from a man aged 18-30 years who received the YFV17D yellow fever vaccine. CDR3s include the opening cysteine and the closing phenylalanine or tryptophan. Fields, in order: clone size, V gene, J gene, D gene, CDR3 DNA, CDR3 protein. A D gene is named only where the DNA matches it firmly. Rows may omit the clone size; those that give it use once, few, many or a size class.

clone size: few; V gene: TRBV19; J gene: TRBJ2-7; D gene: TRBD2; CDR3 DNA: TGTGCCAGTAGTATTCTTAAGGGAGCGGGGGTCGCCTACGAGCAGTACTTC; CDR3 protein: CASSILKGAGVAYEQYF
clone size: NA; V gene: TRBV27; J gene: TRBJ1-2; D gene: NA; CDR3 DNA: TGTGCCAGCAGCCCGAAGGGGCTCGATGGCTACACCTTC; CDR3 protein: CASSPKGLDGYTF
clone size: NA; V gene: TRBV5-1; J gene: TRBJ2-1; D gene: TRBD2; CDR3 DNA: TGCGCCAGCAGCTTGGTGCCTAGCGGGGGGGCCGGTTATGAGCAGTTCTTC; CDR3 protein: CASSLVPSGGAGYEQFF
clone size: NA; V gene: TRBV11-3; J gene: TRBJ2-3; D gene: NA; CDR3 DNA: TGTGCCAGCAGCTATCGGGGTGGGGGGCGCGAGGGAGATACGCAGTATTTT; CDR3 protein: CASSYRGGGREGDTQYF
clone size: NA; V gene: TRBV5-1; J gene: TRBJ2-5; D gene: NA; CDR3 DNA: TGCGCCAGCAGCTTTAGCAACCGGGACTTAGGAGAGACCCAGTACTTC; CDR3 protein: CASSFSNRDLGETQYF
clone size: NA; V gene: TRBV20-1; J gene: TRBJ2-4; D gene: NA; CDR3 DNA: TGCAGTGCTAGCAGGGAGAGGGCTCTTGTTCCAATTCAGTACTTC; CDR3 protein: CSASRERALVPIQYF
clone size: NA; V gene: TRBV12-3/TRBV12-4; J gene: TRBJ1-1; D gene: TRBD1; CDR3 DNA: TGTGCCAGCAGGCAATCCAGGGACAGGGACACTGAAGCTTTCTTT; CDR3 protein: CASRQSRDRDTEAFF
clone size: NA; V gene: TRBV6-1; J gene: TRBJ2-3; D gene: TRBD2; CDR3 DNA: TGTGCCAGCAGCGGCCTTGCGGGGGGCCGGGGTACGCAGTATTTT; CDR3 protein: CASSGLAGGRGTQYF
clone size: NA; V gene: TRBV4-2; J gene: TRBJ2-3; D gene: NA; CDR3 DNA: TGTGCCAGCAGCCAGGGGGCAATTGGCACAGATACGCAGTATTTT; CDR3 protein: CASSQGAIGTDTQYF
clone size: few; V gene: TRBV4-1; J gene: TRBJ2-7; D gene: TRBD1; CDR3 DNA: TGCGCCAGCAGCCAAGGGGAAGGACAGGGCCTGAACGAGCAGTACTTC; CDR3 protein: CASSQGEGQGLNEQYF
clone size: few; V gene: TRBV5-1; J gene: TRBJ1-1; D gene: TRBD1; CDR3 DNA: TGCGCCAGCAGCTTGGGAACAGGGGTAGCGGACACTGAAGCTTTCTTT; CDR3 protein: CASSLGTGVADTEAFF
clone size: many; V gene: TRBV5-1; J gene: TRBJ2-7; D gene: NA; CDR3 DNA: TGCGCCAGCAGCTTGCTAGACAGCTTATACGAGCAGTACTTC; CDR3 protein: CASSLLDSLYEQYF
clone size: few; V gene: TRBV29-1; J gene: TRBJ2-7; D gene: NA; CDR3 DNA: TGCAGCGTTGAAGGGGCAGCACCAGACCACGAGCAGTACTTC; CDR3 protein: CSVEGAAPDHEQYF
clone size: NA; V gene: TRBV18; J gene: TRBJ1-2; D gene: NA; CDR3 DNA: TGTGCCAGCTCCCCCGACAGGAATGGCTACACCTTC; CDR3 protein: CASSPDRNGYTF
clone size: few; V gene: TRBV5-5; J gene: TRBJ1-2; D gene: NA; CDR3 DNA: TGTGCCAGCAGCTTGGACCCGGGGGGCGATGGCTACACCTTC; CDR3 protein: CASSLDPGGDGYTF
clone size: NA; V gene: TRBV5-1; J gene: TRBJ2-3; D gene: NA; CDR3 DNA: TGCGCCAGCAGCTTGTCGGGGTCACGGGAGGATACGCAGTATTTT; CDR3 protein: CASSLSGSREDTQYF
clone size: NA; V gene: TRBV10-3; J gene: TRBJ2-2; D gene: NA; CDR3 DNA: TGTGCCATCATTAGACAGTCCACCGGGGAGCTGTTTTTT; CDR3 protein: CAIIRQSTGELFF
clone size: few; V gene: TRBV7-2; J gene: TRBJ2-5; D gene: NA; CDR3 DNA: TGTGCCAGCAGCAATTACGGGACCCAGTACTTC; CDR3 protein: CASSNYGTQYF
clone size: few; V gene: TRBV7-2; J gene: TRBJ1-2; D gene: NA; CDR3 DNA: TGTGCCAGCAGCTTAGCGCGCCTGGAAGACTATGGCTACACCTTC; CDR3 protein: CASSLARLEDYGYTF
clone size: NA; V gene: TRBV7-2; J gene: TRBJ1-5; D gene: NA; CDR3 DNA: TGTGCCAGCAGTATGTGGGGGGGGGGCAATCAGCCCCAGCATTTT; CDR3 protein: CASSMWGGGNQPQHF
clone size: NA; V gene: TRBV12-3/TRBV12-4; J gene: TRBJ1-6; D gene: TRBD1; CDR3 DNA: TGTGCCAGCAGTTGGGACAGACTTAATTCACCCCTCCACTTT; CDR3 protein: CASSWDRLNSPLHF
clone size: NA; V gene: TRBV20-1; J gene: TRBJ2-2; D gene: NA; CDR3 DNA: TGCAGTGCTAGGTTTCATGGACACACCACCGGGGAGCTGTTTTTT; CDR3 protein: CSARFHGHTTGELFF
clone size: NA; V gene: TRBV7-9; J gene: TRBJ2-1; D gene: NA; CDR3 DNA: TGTGCCAGCAGCTTGCCCCAGCCAGGGCTAAATGAGCAGTTCTTC; CDR3 protein: CASSLPQPGLNEQFF
clone size: NA; V gene: TRBV6-1; J gene: TRBJ1-5; D gene: TRBD1; CDR3 DNA: TGTGCCAGCAGTGAGAGCAGGGGGCCACAGCCCCAGCATTTT; CDR3 protein: CASSESRGPQPQHF
clone size: few; V gene: TRBV4-1; J gene: TRBJ1-1; D gene: TRBD1; CDR3 DNA: TGCGCCAGCAGCCAGACGACAGGGGGCGCGGTCACTGAAGCTTTCTTT; CDR3 protein: CASSQTTGGAVTEAFF
clone size: NA; V gene: TRBV27; J gene: TRBJ1-5; D gene: TRBD1; CDR3 DNA: TGTGCCAGCGACAGGGCAGTTTATAGCAATCAGCCCCAGCATTTT; CDR3 protein: CASDRAVYSNQPQHF
clone size: NA; V gene: TRBV12-3/TRBV12-4; J gene: TRBJ1-2; D gene: NA; CDR3 DNA: TGTGCCACCTCAGGCAGGGAAGTCTATGGCTACACCTTC; CDR3 protein: CATSGREVYGYTF
clone size: few; V gene: TRBV7-9; J gene: TRBJ2-3; D gene: NA; CDR3 DNA: TGTGCCAGCAGCCCCTCCCGACGCCTCACAGATACGCAGTATTTT; CDR3 protein: CASSPSRRLTDTQYF
clone size: few; V gene: TRBV19; J gene: TRBJ1-1; D gene: TRBD1; CDR3 DNA: TGTGCCAGTAGTACCACCGGACAGGCCCTTGGGGCTTTCTTT; CDR3 protein: CASSTTGQALGAFF
clone size: few; V gene: TRBV7-2; J gene: TRBJ2-7; D gene: NA; CDR3 DNA: TGTGCCAGCAGCTCCCGAAACATCCTTCCCTACGAGCAGTACTTC; CDR3 protein: CASSSRNILPYEQYF
clone size: few; V gene: TRBV29-1; J gene: TRBJ2-1; D gene: NA; CDR3 DNA: TGCAGCGTTCCGATCAGGGTCCCCCGGTTCTTC; CDR3 protein: CSVPIRVPRFF
clone size: few; V gene: TRBV5-4; J gene: TRBJ2-5; D gene: NA; CDR3 DNA: TGTGCCAGCAGCTTGGAGTTAGGGGGGATAGAGACCCAGTACTTC; CDR3 protein: CASSLELGGIETQYF
clone size: few; V gene: TRBV7-8; J gene: TRBJ2-5; D gene: TRBD2; CDR3 DNA: TGTGCCAGCAGGAGATCCCGAGCGGGGCTCTGGGAGACCCAGTACTTC; CDR3 protein: CASRRSRAGLWETQYF
clone size: NA; V gene: TRBV10-3; J gene: TRBJ2-7; D gene: TRBD2; CDR3 DNA: TGTGCCATCAGCCCGACTAGCGGGGGCTACGAGCAGTACTTC; CDR3 protein: CAISPTSGGYEQYF
clone size: NA; V gene: TRBV15; J gene: TRBJ2-5; D gene: NA; CDR3 DNA: TGTGCCACCAGCAGAGATCGGCGGAAAGAGACCCAGTACTTC; CDR3 protein: CATSRDRRKETQYF
clone size: few; V gene: TRBV27; J gene: TRBJ2-7; D gene: NA; CDR3 DNA: TGTGCCAGCAGCCCCACCAGGGGCTTAGCCTACGAGCAGTACTTC; CDR3 protein: CASSPTRGLAYEQYF
clone size: many; V gene: TRBV7-9; J gene: TRBJ2-5; D gene: NA; CDR3 DNA: TGTGCCAGCAGCTCTCGGGACCCGGAGACCCAGTACTTC; CDR3 protein: CASSSRDPETQYF
clone size: few; V gene: TRBV6-2/TRBV6-3; J gene: TRBJ1-5; D gene: NA; CDR3 DNA: TGTGCCAGCAGTTTGACGGAGTCATATCATGCCCAGCATTTT; CDR3 protein: CASSLTESYHAQHF
clone size: NA; V gene: TRBV3-1; J gene: TRBJ2-5; D gene: TRBD2; CDR3 DNA: TGTGCCAGCAGCCCAGGCGATAGCGGGGGTGGGGAGACCCAGTACTTC; CDR3 protein: CASSPGDSGGGETQYF
clone size: NA; V gene: TRBV11-2; J gene: TRBJ2-3; D gene: NA; CDR3 DNA: TGTGCCAGCAGCGTTTTGGGGGCCTCATGGTCAGATACGCAGTATTTT; CDR3 protein: CASSVLGASWSDTQYF
clone size: NA; V gene: TRBV11-2; J gene: TRBJ2-1; D gene: TRBD1; CDR3 DNA: TGTGCCAGCAGCCCCACCGACAGGGTCCATGAGCAGTTCTTC; CDR3 protein: CASSPTDRVHEQFF
clone size: few; V gene: TRBV20-1; J gene: TRBJ1-2; D gene: NA; CDR3 DNA: TGCAGTGCTAGAGATGGAAGAAGCTATGGCTACACCTTC; CDR3 protein: CSARDGRSYGYTF
clone size: few; V gene: TRBV7-9; J gene: TRBJ2-5; D gene: NA; CDR3 DNA: TGTGCCAGCAGCTTAGTGGATGAAGAGACCCAGTACTTC; CDR3 protein: CASSLVDEETQYF
clone size: NA; V gene: TRBV6-1; J gene: TRBJ2-6; D gene: NA; CDR3 DNA: TGTGCCAGCAGCCAGACAGAGTCTGGGGCCAACGTCCTGACTTTC; CDR3 protein: CASSQTESGANVLTF
clone size: few; V gene: TRBV29-1; J gene: TRBJ2-7; D gene: NA; CDR3 DNA: TGCAGCGTTGCAGGCGGGGTCGAGCAGTACTTC; CDR3 protein: CSVAGGVEQYF
clone size: few; V gene: TRBV29-1; J gene: TRBJ2-4; D gene: TRBD2; CDR3 DNA: TGCAGCGCTTCGGGGGGGCTAGCCAAAAACATTCAGTACTTC; CDR3 protein: CSASGGLAKNIQYF
clone size: many; V gene: TRBV19; J gene: TRBJ2-2; D gene: TRBD2; CDR3 DNA: TGTGCCAGTACCCAAAGCGGGGCCCCCACCGGGGAGCTGTTTTTT; CDR3 protein: CASTQSGAPTGELFF
clone size: few; V gene: TRBV6-5; J gene: TRBJ2-7; D gene: NA; CDR3 DNA: TGTGCCAGCAGTTACTCGGTTTTACCCGGCCGGGAGCAGTACTTC; CDR3 protein: CASSYSVLPGREQYF
clone size: NA; V gene: TRBV18; J gene: TRBJ2-3; D gene: NA; CDR3 DNA: TGTGCCAGCTCACCACCGAGGGTCTCGAGCACAGATACGCAGTATTTT; CDR3 protein: CASSPPRVSSTDTQYF